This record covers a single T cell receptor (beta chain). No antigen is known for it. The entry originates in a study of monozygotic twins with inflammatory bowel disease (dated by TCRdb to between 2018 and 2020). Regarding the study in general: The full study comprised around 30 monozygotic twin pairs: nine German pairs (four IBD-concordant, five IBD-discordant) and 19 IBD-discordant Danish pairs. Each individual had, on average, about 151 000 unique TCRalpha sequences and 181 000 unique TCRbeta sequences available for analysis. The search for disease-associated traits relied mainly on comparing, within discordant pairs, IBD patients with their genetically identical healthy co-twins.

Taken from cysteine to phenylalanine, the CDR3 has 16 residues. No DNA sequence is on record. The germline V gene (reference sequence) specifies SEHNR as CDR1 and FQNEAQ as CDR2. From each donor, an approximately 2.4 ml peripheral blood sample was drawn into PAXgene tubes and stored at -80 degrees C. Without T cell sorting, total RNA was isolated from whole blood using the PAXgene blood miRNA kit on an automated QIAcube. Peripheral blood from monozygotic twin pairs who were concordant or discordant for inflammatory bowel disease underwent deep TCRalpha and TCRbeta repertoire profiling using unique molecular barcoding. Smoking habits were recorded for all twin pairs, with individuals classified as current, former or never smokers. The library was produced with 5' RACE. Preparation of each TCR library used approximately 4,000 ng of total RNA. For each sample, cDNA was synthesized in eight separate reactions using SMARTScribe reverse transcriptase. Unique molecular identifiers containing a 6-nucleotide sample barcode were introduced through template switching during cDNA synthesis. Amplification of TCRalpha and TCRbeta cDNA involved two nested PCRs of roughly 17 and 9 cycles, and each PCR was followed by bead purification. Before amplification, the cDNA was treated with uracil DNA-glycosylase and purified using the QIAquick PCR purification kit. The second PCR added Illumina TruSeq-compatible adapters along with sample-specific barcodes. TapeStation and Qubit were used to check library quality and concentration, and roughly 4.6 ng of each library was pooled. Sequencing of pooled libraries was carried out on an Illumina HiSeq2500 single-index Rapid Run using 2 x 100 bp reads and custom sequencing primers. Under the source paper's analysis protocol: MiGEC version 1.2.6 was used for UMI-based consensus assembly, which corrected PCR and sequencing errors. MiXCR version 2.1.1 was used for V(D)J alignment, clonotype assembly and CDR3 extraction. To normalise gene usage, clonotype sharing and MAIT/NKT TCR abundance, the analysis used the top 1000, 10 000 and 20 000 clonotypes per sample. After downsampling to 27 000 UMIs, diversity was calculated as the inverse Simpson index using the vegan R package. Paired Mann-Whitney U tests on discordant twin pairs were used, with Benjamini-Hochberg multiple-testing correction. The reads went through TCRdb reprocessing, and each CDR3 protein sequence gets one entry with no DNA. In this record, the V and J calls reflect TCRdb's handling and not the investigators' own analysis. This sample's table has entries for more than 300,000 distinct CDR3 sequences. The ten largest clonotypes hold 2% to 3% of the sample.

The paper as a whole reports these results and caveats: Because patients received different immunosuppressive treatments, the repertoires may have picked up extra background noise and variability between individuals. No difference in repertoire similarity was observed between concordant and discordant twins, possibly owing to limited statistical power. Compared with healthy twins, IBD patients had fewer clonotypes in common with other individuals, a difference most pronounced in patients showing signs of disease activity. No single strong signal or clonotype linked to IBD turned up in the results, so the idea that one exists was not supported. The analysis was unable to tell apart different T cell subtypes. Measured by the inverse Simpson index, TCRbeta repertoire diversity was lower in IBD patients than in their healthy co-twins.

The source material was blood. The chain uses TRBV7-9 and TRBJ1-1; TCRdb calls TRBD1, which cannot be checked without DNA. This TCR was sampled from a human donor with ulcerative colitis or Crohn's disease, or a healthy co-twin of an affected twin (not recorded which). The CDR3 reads CASSPGVQGSNTEAFF.